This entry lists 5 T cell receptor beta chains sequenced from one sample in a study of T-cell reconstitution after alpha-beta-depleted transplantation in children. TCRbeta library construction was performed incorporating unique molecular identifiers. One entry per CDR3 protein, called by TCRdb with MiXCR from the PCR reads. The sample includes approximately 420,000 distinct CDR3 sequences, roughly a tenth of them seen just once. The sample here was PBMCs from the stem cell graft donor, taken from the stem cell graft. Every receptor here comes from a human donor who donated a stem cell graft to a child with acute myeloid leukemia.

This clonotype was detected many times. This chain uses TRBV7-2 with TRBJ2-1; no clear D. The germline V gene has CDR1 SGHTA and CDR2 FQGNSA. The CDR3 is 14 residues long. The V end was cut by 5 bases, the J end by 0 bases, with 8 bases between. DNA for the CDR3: TGTGCCAGCAGCGGGGATAGCTCCTACAATGAGCAGTTCTTC. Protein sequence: CASSGDSSYNEQFF.

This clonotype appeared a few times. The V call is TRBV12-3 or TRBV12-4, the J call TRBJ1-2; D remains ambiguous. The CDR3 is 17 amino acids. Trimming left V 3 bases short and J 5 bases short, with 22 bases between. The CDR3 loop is CASSFLFEGETLYGYTF. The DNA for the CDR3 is TGTGCCAGCAGTTTTTTGTTTGAGGGAGAAACTCTTTATGGCTACACCTTC.

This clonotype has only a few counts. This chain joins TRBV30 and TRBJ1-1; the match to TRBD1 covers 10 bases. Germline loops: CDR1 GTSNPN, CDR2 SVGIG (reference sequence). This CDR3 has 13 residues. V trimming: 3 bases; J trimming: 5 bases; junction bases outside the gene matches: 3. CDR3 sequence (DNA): TGTGCCTGGAGACTGGACAGGGGGACTGAAGCTTTCTTT. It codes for CAWRLDRGTEAFF.

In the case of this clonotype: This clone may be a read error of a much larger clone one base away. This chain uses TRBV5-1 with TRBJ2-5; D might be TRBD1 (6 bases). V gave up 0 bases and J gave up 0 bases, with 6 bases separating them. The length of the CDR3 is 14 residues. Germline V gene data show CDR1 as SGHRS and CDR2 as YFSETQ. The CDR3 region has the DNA TGCGCCAGCAGCTTGGGACAGGACCAAGAGACCCAGTACTTC. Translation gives CASSLGQDQETQYF. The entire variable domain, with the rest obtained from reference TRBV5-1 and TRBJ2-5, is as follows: KAGVTQTPRYLIKTRGQQVTLSCSPISGHRSVSWYQQTPGQGLQFLFEYFSETQRNKGNFPGRFSGRQFSNSRSEMNVSTLELGDSALYLCASSLGQDQETQYFGPGTRLLVL.

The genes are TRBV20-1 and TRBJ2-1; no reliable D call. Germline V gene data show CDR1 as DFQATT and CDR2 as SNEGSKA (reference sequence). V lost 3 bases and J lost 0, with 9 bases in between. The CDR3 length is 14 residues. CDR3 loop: CSASKASSYNEQFF. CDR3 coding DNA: TGCAGTGCTAGTAAGGCTAGCTCCTACAATGAGCAGTTCTTC.